Given below is one TCR beta chain in context. The antigen is not known. The data stem from a study of brain T cells in children with intractable seizures. Study conclusions and caveats: Viral specificity was inferred only from CDR3 similarity; HCMV serostatus was unknown.

Produced via immunoSEQ multiplex PCR; TCRdb's table is partial and in-frame only. This table has tens of thousands of clones, about 92% appearing once. This CDR3 comprises 13 residues. CDR1 SGHDT and CDR2 YYEEEE come from the germline V gene. The ends were cut back, 0 bases at V and 7 bases at J, with 11 bases in the middle. The sequenced cases were selected for having the highest brain T cell transcript signatures. The specimen was peripheral blood, collected at surgery. The sequence came from a boy under three years old with tuberous sclerosis and intractable seizures. The chain couples TRBV5-6 to TRBJ2-7; possibly TRBD1 or TRBD2 for D (5 bases each). CDR3 in DNA: TGTGCCAGCAGCTTGGGACTGGGACGGGAGCAGTACTTC. This sequence encodes CASSLGLGREQYF.